Following are 11 T cell receptor beta chains from one sample sequenced in a study of cytomegalovirus exposure and HLA in healthy donors. PCR involved 60 Vbeta and 13 Jbeta primers. The repertoire was sequenced with immunoSEQ multiplex PCR; TCRdb's copy has only in-frame clones and lacks some. This listing includes 110,000 to 150,000 clones. The sample was PBMCs. Receptors originate from a man aged 35 to 55 in good health and CMV-seronegative.

V usage is TRBV10-3 and J usage is TRBJ2-1; maybe TRBD2 (6 bases). V was trimmed by 0 bases and J by 7 bases, leaving 13 bases between them. CDR1 is ENHRY, CDR2 SYGVKD, per germline. The CDR3 totals 15 residues. CDR3 amino acids: CAISESRQRANEQFF. The CDR3 region has the DNA TGTGCCATCAGTGAGTCGAGGCAGCGGGCAAATGAGCAGTTCTTC.

J is TRBJ2-1 and V is TRBV5-4; D is possibly TRBD2 (5 bases). V was pared by 3 bases and J by 7 bases, with 20 bases between. This CDR3 spans 16 amino acids. The germline gives CDR1 SGHNT, CDR2 YYREEE (reference sequence). CDR3 sequence: CASSSPPRGTGNEQFF. The CDR3 nucleotides are TGTGCCAGCAGCTCCCCCCCCCGGGGAACGGGGAATGAGCAGTTCTTC.

This chain links TRBV7-3 with TRBJ1-3; D is uncertain. The CDR3 extends over 16 amino acids. V shed 2 bases and J shed 0 bases, with 11 bases lying between them. From germline, CDR1 is SGHTA and CDR2 FQGTGA. Here the CDR3 DNA reads TGTGCCAGCAGCTTAGGAGGAGGATACTCTGGAAACACCATATATTTT. Its translation: CASSLGGGYSGNTIYF.

The chain couples TRBV6-4 to TRBJ1-1, with D tentatively TRBD1 (5 bases). The CDR3 covers 15 residues. V was shortened by 5 bases and J by 5 bases, with 18 bases between the two germline ends. In germline, CDR1 is MRHNA, CDR2 SNTAGT. In DNA, the CDR3 is TGTGCCAGCAGTCCTTCATCGGGGGGACGTACTGAAGCTTTCTTT. Translation: CASSPSSGGRTEAFF.

This chain links TRBV18 with TRBJ2-2; D is possibly TRBD2 (5 bases). The V gene lost 1 base and the J gene lost 3 bases, with 12 bases spanning the gap. CDR3 length equals 16 residues. Germline lookup yields CDR1 KGHSH and CDR2 LQKENI. CDR3 in DNA: TGTGCCAGCTCACCACGTCCGGGAAGAGACACCGGGGAGCTGTTTTTT. This encodes CASSPRPGRDTGELFF.

This chain links TRBV2 with TRBJ1-2, with D unresolved. The CDR3 is made up of 13 amino acids. Looked up from germline, CDR1 is SNHLY and CDR2 is FYNNEI. Trimming cost V 2 bases and J 8 bases, with 12 bases left between them. The CDR3 loop reads CASSEQVPGGYTF. The CDR3 nucleotides are TGTGCCAGCAGTGAACAGGTGCCCGGAGGCTACACCTTC.

V is TRBV6-5 and J is TRBJ2-2; the match to TRBD2 covers 11 bases. Germline CDR1 and CDR2: MNHEY and SVGAGI. This CDR3 has 15 amino acids. Trimming cost V 6 bases and J 5 bases; bases outside gene matches: 5. The CDR3 nucleotides read TGTGCCAGCAGCAGGGGACTAGCGGAGACCGGGGAGCTGTTTTTT. As protein: CASSRGLAETGELFF.

This rearrangement joins TRBV4-3 to TRBJ2-1, with 14 bases identical to TRBD2. J lost 0 bases, V lost 4 bases, and 8 bases had no gene match. The V gene's germline CDR1 is LGHNA and CDR2 YSLEER. This CDR3 comprises 19 residues. The CDR3: CASSPQTSGGANSYNEQFF. CDR3 sequence (DNA): TGCGCCAGCAGCCCGCAGACTAGCGGGGGGGCGAACTCCTACAATGAGCAGTTCTTC.

J is TRBJ2-7 and V is TRBV13, with D possibly TRBD1 on 5 matching bases. The CDR3 is 13 amino acids. Germline CDR1 and CDR2: PRHDT and FYEKMQ (reference sequence). V gave up 3 bases and J gave up 2 bases, with 8 bases separating them. The CDR3 region is CASSLTATYEQYF. Here the CDR3 DNA reads TGTGCCAGCAGCTTGACAGCGACCTACGAGCAGTACTTC.

V usage is TRBV11-2 and J usage is TRBJ1-3; D gene unclear. This CDR3 has 13 amino acids. Germline CDR1 SGHAT, CDR2 FQNNGV. V lost 3 bases and J 2 bases, leaving 5 bases between the germline ends. CDR3 sequence reads: CASSLSAGNTIYF. CDR3 nucleotides: TGTGCCAGCAGCTTGTCAGCTGGAAACACCATATATTTT.

The rearrangement links TRBV27 to TRBJ2-5, with 15 bases that match TRBD2. This CDR3 has 20 amino acids. The junction had 16 bases not matched to a gene; V was cut back by 5 bases and J by 3 bases. Germline V gives CDR1 MNHEY, CDR2 SMNVEV (reference sequence). Written as DNA, the CDR3 is TGTGCCAGCAGTCTATACACACCCCCTTGGACTAGCGGGGGGGAAGAGACCCAGTACTTC. Amino acid sequence: CASSLYTPPWTSGGEETQYF.